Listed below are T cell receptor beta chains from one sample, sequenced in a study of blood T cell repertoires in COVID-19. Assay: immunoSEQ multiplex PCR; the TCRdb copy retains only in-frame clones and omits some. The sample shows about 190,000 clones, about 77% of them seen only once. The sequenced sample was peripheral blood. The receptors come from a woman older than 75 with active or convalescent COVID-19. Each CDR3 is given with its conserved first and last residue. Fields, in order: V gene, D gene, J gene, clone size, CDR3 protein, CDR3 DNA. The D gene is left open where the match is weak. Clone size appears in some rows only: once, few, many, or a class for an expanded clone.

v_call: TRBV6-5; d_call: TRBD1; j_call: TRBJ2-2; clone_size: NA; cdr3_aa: CASSSDRGLPGELFF; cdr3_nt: TGTGCCAGCAGTTCTGACAGGGGGCTACCCGGGGAGCTGTTTTTT
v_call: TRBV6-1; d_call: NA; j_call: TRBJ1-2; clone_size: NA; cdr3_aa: CASSESGSYGYTF; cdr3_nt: TGTGCCAGCAGTGAAAGTGGGAGCTATGGCTACACCTTC
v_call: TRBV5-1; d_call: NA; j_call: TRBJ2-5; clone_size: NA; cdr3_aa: CASRLDSRPRETQYF; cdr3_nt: TGCGCCAGCAGACTGGACAGCCGGCCTCGGGAGACCCAGTACTTC
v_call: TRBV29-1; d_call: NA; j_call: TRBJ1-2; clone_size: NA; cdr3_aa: CSVLLNYGYTF; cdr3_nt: TGCAGCGTACTACTAAATTATGGCTACACCTTC
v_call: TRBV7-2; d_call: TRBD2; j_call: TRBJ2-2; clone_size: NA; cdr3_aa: CASSFGLAGGPGTGELFF; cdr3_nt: TGTGCCAGCAGCTTTGGACTAGCGGGGGGGCCGGGCACCGGGGAGCTGTTTTTT
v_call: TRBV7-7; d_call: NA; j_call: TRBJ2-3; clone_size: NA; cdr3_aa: CASSLAVSGGTDTQYF; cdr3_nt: TGTGCTAGCAGCTTAGCGGTTTCAGGTGGCACAGATACGCAGTATTTT
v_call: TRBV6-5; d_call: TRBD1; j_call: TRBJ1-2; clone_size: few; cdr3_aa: CASSSTGGEVYGYTF; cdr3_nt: TGTGCCAGCAGTTCCACAGGGGGCGAAGTCTATGGCTACACCTTC
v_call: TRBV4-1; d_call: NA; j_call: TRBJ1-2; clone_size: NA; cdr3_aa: CASSPVTANYGYTF; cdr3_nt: TGCGCCAGCAGCCCAGTCACAGCTAACTATGGCTACACCTTC
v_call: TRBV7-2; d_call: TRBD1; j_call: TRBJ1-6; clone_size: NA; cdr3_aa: CASSPGQGLSYSPLHF; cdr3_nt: TGTGCCAGCAGCCCCGGACAGGGTCTTTCTTATTCACCCCTCCACTTT
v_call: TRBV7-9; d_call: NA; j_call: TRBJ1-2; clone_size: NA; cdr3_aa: CASSLPTF; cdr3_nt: TGTGCCAGCAGCCTACCGACATTC
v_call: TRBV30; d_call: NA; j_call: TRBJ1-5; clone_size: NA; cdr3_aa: CAWSDFNNQPQHF; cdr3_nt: TGTGCCTGGAGTGATTTCAATAATCAGCCCCAGCATTTT
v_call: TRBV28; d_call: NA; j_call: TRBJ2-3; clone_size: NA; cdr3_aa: CASSTRTADTQYF; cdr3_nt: TGTGCCAGCAGTACCAGGACAGCAGATACGCAGTATTTT
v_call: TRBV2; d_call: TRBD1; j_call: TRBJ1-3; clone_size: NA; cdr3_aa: CASSELGQRTGNTIYF; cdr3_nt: TGTGCCAGCAGTGAATTGGGACAGAGGACTGGAAACACCATATATTTT
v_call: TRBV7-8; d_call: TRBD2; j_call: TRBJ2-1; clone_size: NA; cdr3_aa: CASSLSGLAGVNEQFF; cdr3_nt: TGTGCCAGCAGCTTGTCGGGACTAGCGGGGGTTAATGAGCAGTTCTTC
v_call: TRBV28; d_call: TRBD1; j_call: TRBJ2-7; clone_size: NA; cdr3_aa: CASSLGGQGAYEQYF; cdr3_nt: TGTGCCAGCAGTTTAGGGGGACAGGGGGCATACGAGCAGTACTTC
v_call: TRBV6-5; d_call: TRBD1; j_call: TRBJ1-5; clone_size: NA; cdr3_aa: CATTSLHRGGQPQHF; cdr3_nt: TGTGCCACCACCTCGCTTCACAGGGGCGGTCAGCCCCAGCATTTT
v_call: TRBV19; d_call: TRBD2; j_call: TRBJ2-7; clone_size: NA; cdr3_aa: CASSIDTSGGVDEQYF; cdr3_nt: TGTGCCAGTAGTATAGACACTAGCGGGGGAGTCGACGAGCAGTACTTC
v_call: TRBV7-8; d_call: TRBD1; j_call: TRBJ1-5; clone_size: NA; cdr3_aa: CASSLGDRGYQPQHF; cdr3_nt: TGTGCCAGCAGCTTAGGGGACAGGGGGTATCAGCCCCAGCATTTT
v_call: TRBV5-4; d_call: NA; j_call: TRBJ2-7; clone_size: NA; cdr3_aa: CASSPATSPPLEQYF; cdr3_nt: TGTGCCAGCAGCCCGGCCACTAGCCCACCCCTCGAGCAGTACTTC
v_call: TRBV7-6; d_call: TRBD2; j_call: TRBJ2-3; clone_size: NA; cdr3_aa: CASSPWTSTGTDTQYF; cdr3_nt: TGTGCCAGCAGCCCATGGACTAGCACCGGCACAGATACGCAGTATTTT
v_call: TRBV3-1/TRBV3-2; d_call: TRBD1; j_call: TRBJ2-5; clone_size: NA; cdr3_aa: CASSPGTGVSETQYF; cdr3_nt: TGTGCCAGCAGCCCCGGGACAGGGGTATCGGAGACCCAGTACTTC
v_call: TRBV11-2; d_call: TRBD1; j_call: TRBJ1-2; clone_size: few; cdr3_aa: CASSSSDRGSYGYTF; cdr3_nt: TGTGCCAGCAGCTCTTCAGACAGGGGCAGCTATGGCTACACCTTC
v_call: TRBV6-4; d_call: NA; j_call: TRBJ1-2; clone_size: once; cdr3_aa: CASSDSSGAYGYTF; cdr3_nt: TGTGCCAGCAGTGACTCGTCAGGGGCCTATGGCTACACCTTC
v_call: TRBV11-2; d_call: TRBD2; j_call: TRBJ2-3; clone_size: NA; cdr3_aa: CASSLETSGGAGDTQYF; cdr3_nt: TGTGCCAGCAGCTTAGAGACTAGCGGGGGGGCTGGAGATACGCAGTATTTT
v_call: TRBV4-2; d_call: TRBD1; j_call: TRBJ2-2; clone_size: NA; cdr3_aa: CASSPPTGGTGELFF; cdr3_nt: TGTGCCAGCAGCCCCCCTACAGGGGGCACCGGGGAGCTGTTTTTT
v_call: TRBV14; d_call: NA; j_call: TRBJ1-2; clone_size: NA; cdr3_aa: CASSKDMLYGYTF; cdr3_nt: TGTGCCAGCAGCAAGGACATGCTCTATGGCTACACCTTC
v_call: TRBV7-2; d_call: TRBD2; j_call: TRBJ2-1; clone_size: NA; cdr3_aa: CASSPPGGAWVNEQFF; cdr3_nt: TGTGCCAGCAGCCCCCCCGGGGGGGCTTGGGTCAATGAGCAGTTCTTC
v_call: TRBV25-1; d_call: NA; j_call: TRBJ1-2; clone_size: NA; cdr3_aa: CASSEPSGRGNYGYTF; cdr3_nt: TGTGCCAGCAGTGAACCGAGCGGGAGGGGGAACTATGGCTACACCTTC
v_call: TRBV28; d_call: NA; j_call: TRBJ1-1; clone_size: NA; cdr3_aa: CASSLEATEAFF; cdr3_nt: TGTGCCAGCAGTCTAGAAGCGACGGAAGCTTTCTTT
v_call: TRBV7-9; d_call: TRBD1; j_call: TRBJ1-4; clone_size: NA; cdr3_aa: CASSLIGQGGEKLFF; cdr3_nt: TGTGCCAGCAGCTTAATCGGACAGGGAGGCGAAAAACTGTTTTTT
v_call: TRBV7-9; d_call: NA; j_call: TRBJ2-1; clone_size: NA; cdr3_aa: CASSLSSGYNEQFF; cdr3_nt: TGTGCCAGCAGCTTATCATCCGGTTACAATGAGCAGTTCTTC
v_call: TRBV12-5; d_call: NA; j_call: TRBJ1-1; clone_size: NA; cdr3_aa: CASGFFRGEAFF; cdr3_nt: TGTGCTAGTGGTTTTTTCAGGGGTGAAGCTTTCTTT